The entry below gives a single T cell receptor (beta chain) sequence along with its context. The junction differs from germline at one of its ends, possibly a read error. The germline gives CDR1 MNHNS, CDR2 SASEGT. The CDR3 covers 12 residues. The data were produced by immunoSEQ multiplex PCR, yet TCRdb's version contains in-frame clones alone and is incomplete. The sample has tens of thousands of clones; around 87% are singletons. The entry originates in a study of OX40 agonist ivuxolimab in advanced cancers. The starting material was CD4+ or CD8+ T cells sorted from blood, obtained in a trial of the OX40 agonist ivuxolimab. The rearrangement uses TRBV6-1 and TRBJ1-1, with D unclear. The TCR was taken from an adult with an advanced solid tumor such as melanoma, head and neck, liver or kidney cancer. CDR3 protein: CAISVGNTEAFF. Written as DNA, the CDR3 is TGTGCCATCAGTGTCGGGAACACTGAAGCTTTCTTT.